One and the same sample provided the 16 T cell receptor beta chains below, sequenced in a study of Graves' ophthalmopathy and Graves' hyperthyroidism. RNA served as the template for amplifying TCR beta CDR3 regions. Second-round multiplex PCR followed a first-round RT-PCR using HTBI primers. TCRdb passed the multiplex PCR reads through MiXCR, listing each CDR3 protein once. In the table there are approximately 700,000 distinct CDR3 sequences, roughly 39% of which are singletons. The sequencing sample was made of peripheral blood. Source of these receptors: an adult man with Graves' ophthalmopathy.

This clonotype was observed at least ten times. This chain uses TRBV7-3 with TRBJ2-7; a possible D gene is TRBD2 (6 bases). V lost 2 bases to trimming and J lost 3 bases, with 11 bases between them. The CDR3 spans 14 residues. CDR1 and CDR2 from the germline V gene are SGHTA and FQGTGA. CDR3 DNA: TGTGCCAGCAGCTTACGGGACTCCCTCTACGAGCAGTACTTC. Its translation is CASSLRDSLYEQYF.

This clonotype has at least ten counts. This rearrangement joins TRBV7-8 to TRBJ2-2; 7 bases are shared with TRBD2. The V gene's germline CDR1 is SGHVS and CDR2 FQNEAQ. The CDR3 totals 15 residues. Unmatched junction bases numbered 5, after V lost 1 base and J lost 6 bases. CDR3 region: CASSLVSGDAGELFF. DNA for the CDR3: TGTGCCAGCAGCTTAGTCAGCGGGGATGCCGGGGAGCTGTTTTTT.

This clonotype has ten or more counts. This chain links TRBV19 with TRBJ1-5, with 7 positions matching TRBD1. V gave up 4 bases and J gave up 3 bases; unmatched junction bases: 9. Looked up from germline, CDR1 is LNHDA and CDR2 is SQIVND (reference sequence). The length of the CDR3 is 16 residues. CDR3 in amino acids: CASSRNEGTDNQPQHF. In DNA form, the CDR3 reads TGTGCCAGTAGTAGAAACGAAGGGACAGACAATCAGCCCCAGCATTTT.

This clonotype was recorded at least ten times. The chain carries TRBV7-6 and TRBJ1-5; the D gene is possibly TRBD1 (6 bases). This CDR3 is built from 15 residues. Germline CDR1 SGHVS, CDR2 FNYEAQ. Deletions cut 2 bases from V and 0 bases from J, with 8 bases between. The CDR3 region has the DNA TGTGCCAGCAGCTTATCGACAGGTAGCAATCAGCCCCAGCATTTT. Translated: CASSLSTGSNQPQHF.

A note on this clonotype: Being one base from a much bigger clone, this may be a read error. V and J are TRBV10-3 and TRBJ2-5, with 8 bases aligning to TRBD1. Per germline, CDR1 ENHRY and CDR2 SYGVKD. There are 15 residues in the CDR3. The J segment lost 5 bases and the V segment lost 5 bases, leaving 10 bases of the junction unmatched. The CDR3 is CAISYSGTGGETQYF. CDR3 DNA sequence: TGTGCCATCAGTTACTCGGGGACAGGTGGGGAGACCCAGTACTTC.

This clonotype has just one count. The J gene is TRBJ1-1, the V gene TRBV15; a possible D gene is TRBD1 (6 bases). Trimming left V 6 bases short and J 4 bases short, with 18 bases between. The CDR3 loop spans 15 amino acids. The germline V gene has CDR1 LNHNV and CDR2 YYDKDF (reference sequence). CDR3 sequence: CATSTPSGERTEAFF. The CDR3 nucleotides are TGTGCCACCAGTACCCCGTCAGGGGAGCGCACTGAAGCTTTCTTT.

Only a few counts were recorded for this clonotype. One end of the junction is discordant with germline, which a read error may explain. The V and J genes are TRBV6-2 or TRBV6-3 and TRBJ2-7, with 10 bases identical to TRBD2. Germline assignment: CDR1 MNHEY and CDR2 SVGEGT. The CDR3 contains 12 residues. Here the CDR3 reads CASTDPTSGTLF. The CDR3 DNA reads as TGTGCCAGCACCGACCCAACTAGCGGGACCCTCTTC.

The V and J genes are TRBV29-1 and TRBJ2-2; perhaps TRBD2 as D (5 bases). This CDR3 has 12 amino acids. Germline V gene sequence: CDR1 SQVTM, CDR2 ANQGSEA. CDR3 bases: TGCGGCGCGGGTCGGGGTTACGGGGAGCTGTTTTTT. Translating gives CGAGRGYGELFF.

DNA of the CDR3: TGTGCCAGCTCACCCCCCGAGCGGCGGGAGACCCAGTACTTC. It translates to CASSPPERRETQYF. This sequence joins TRBV2 and TRBJ2-5; weak D call: TRBD2 (5 bases). Trimming removed 8 bases from V and 5 bases from J, with 18 bases in between. The CDR3 sequence is 14 residues long. Germline CDR1 SNHLY, CDR2 FYNNEI.

This chain connects TRBV12-3 or TRBV12-4 to TRBJ2-7; 9 nucleotides line up with TRBD1. The CDR3 runs to 18 residues. CDR3 sequence (DNA): TGTGCTAGTGGCCTTCGACTTCCGGGACAGGGAAAAATCTACGAGCAGTACTTC. As protein: CASGLRLPGQGKIYEQYF.

The chain couples TRBV9 to TRBJ1-6, with a weak D call TRBD1 (5 bases). V dropped 3 bases and J dropped 8 bases, with 9 bases sitting between them. The CDR3 spans 13 residues. Germline V gives CDR1 SGDLS, CDR2 YYNGEE. CDR3 sequence reads: CASSADSDSPLHF. CDR3 DNA: TGTGCCAGCAGCGCCGACAGCGATTCACCCCTCCACTTT.

This clonotype was observed many times. The rearrangement links TRBV7-9 to TRBJ2-5; D is undetermined. The V gene lost 2 bases and the J gene lost 7 bases, with 8 bases spanning the gap. Per the germline V gene, CDR1 is SEHNR and CDR2 is FQNEAQ (reference sequence). This CDR3 has 12 residues. The CDR3 nucleotides are TGTGCCAGCAGCTTAAGGGTGGGGACCCAGTACTTC. Translated: CASSLRVGTQYF.

This clonotype appeared a few times. The chain joins TRBV5-1 to TRBJ2-2, with D possibly being TRBD1 or TRBD2 (5 bases each). Trimming removed 6 bases at V and 4 bases at J, with 16 bases between. The germline CDR1 and CDR2 sequences are SGHRS and YFSETQ. The CDR3 consists of 15 residues. Here the CDR3 reads CASTRTGATTGELFF. CDR3 DNA: TGCGCCAGCACCCGGACCGGGGCGACCACCGGGGAGCTGTTTTTT. Combining the CDR3 with reference TRBV5-1 and TRBJ2-2 gives the whole variable domain KAGVTQTPRYLIKTRGQQVTLSCSPISGHRSVSWYQQTPGQGLQFLFEYFSETQRNKGNFPGRFSGRQFSNSRSEMNVSTLELGDSALYLCASTRTGATTGELFFGEGSRLTVL.

The chain is built from TRBV15 and TRBJ2-7, with D possibly TRBD1 on 5 matching bases. CDR1 LNHNV and CDR2 YYDKDF come from the germline V gene (reference sequence). Trimming took 7 bases from V and 1 from J, leaving 14 bases between them. This CDR3 region has 14 residues. CDR3: CATIRSRQSYEQYF. The CDR3 DNA reads TGTGCCACCATCAGGTCCCGACAGTCCTACGAGCAGTACTTC.

As for this clonotype: A much larger clone lies one base from this, so it may be a read error. The V gene is TRBV7-3, the J gene TRBJ2-5; 11 bases agree with TRBD2. The germline V gene has CDR1 SGHTA and CDR2 FQGTGA. V was clipped by 5 bases and J by 9 bases; unmatched bases: 8. This CDR3 comprises 14 residues. The CDR3 region has the DNA TGTGCCAGCAGCCCCCTAGCGGGAGGAGGGGCCCAGTACTTC. The encoded protein is CASSPLAGGGAQYF.

This clonotype was counted between two and nine times. The V and J genes are TRBV4-1 and TRBJ1-2; D not resolved. Looked up from germline, CDR1 is MGHRA and CDR2 is YSYEKL. This CDR3 region has 17 residues. Trimming removed 1 base from V and 1 base from J, with 16 bases in between. The chain's CDR3 is CASSQGRAGPLNYGYTF. CDR3 sequence (DNA): TGCGCCAGCAGCCAAGGCCGAGCAGGCCCTCTTAACTATGGCTACACCTTC.